The present TCR beta chain was sequenced within a study of a mutant IDH1 vaccine in newly diagnosed glioma. Notes on the study in general: Evidence of vaccine-induced immune responses was documented in roughly 93% of patients.

A note on this clone: What it binds is unknown.

Documented time point: week 5, during vaccination. Every vaccination contained 300 ug of the mutant IDH1 20-mer peptide and was paired with topical imiquimod. The donor cohort comprised cases of new WHO grade 3 or 4 IDH1-mutant, ATRX-lost astrocytoma. Here immunoSEQ multiplex PCR was the method, and the copy in TCRdb shows in-frame clones only, minus some. The table has some 42,000 clones, 80% to 90% seen once. The length of the CDR3 is 12 residues. From germline, CDR1 is SEHNR and CDR2 FQNEAQ (reference sequence). With 7 bases removed from V and 8 bases from J, the gap between germline ends came to 11 bases.

V is TRBV7-9 and J is TRBJ1-4; possible D gene TRBD1, 5 bases. This TCR was recovered from a man aged 35 to 55 with glioma. This sample comprised PBMCs, obtained from a glioma patient whose treatment included an IDH1 peptide vaccine. CDR3: CASTLWGEKLFF. In nucleotides, the CDR3 is TGTGCCAGCACCCTTTGGGGGGAAAAACTGTTTTTT.